This T cell receptor (beta chain) was observed in a study of technical replicates of blood from a few donors. The data were produced by immunoSEQ multiplex PCR, yet TCRdb's version contains in-frame clones alone and is incomplete. The sample lists about 83,000 clones, around 90% occurring once. The CDR3 sequence is 16 residues long. Trimming stripped 1 base from V and 5 bases from J, with 18 bases between. CDR1 and CDR2 (germline): SEHNR, FQNEAQ (reference sequence). Sequencing was performed on T cells isolated from PBMCs. The V and J genes are TRBV7-9 and TRBJ2-7; the D gene is possibly TRBD1 (6 bases). The receptor comes from a human donor in good health. CDR3 coding DNA: TGTGCCAGCAGCTTAGTTAGATCACAGGGAATCCACGAGCAGTACTTC. This translates into CASSLVRSQGIHEQYF.